The T cell receptor beta chain under discussion was sequenced for a study of shared T cell receptors in the human thymus. TCRdb's table, derived via immunoSEQ multiplex PCR, lists solely in-frame clones and lacks some. The top ten clones hold approximately 0.01% of a sample with roughly 710,000 clones, roughly 88% of them seen once. Germline V gene sequence: CDR1 MNHEY, CDR2 SMNVEV (reference sequence). The CDR3 is made up of 16 amino acids. The V segment lost 5 bases and the J segment 0 bases; nucleotides outside the gene matches: 6. The same specimen was also included in a second study, on human thymus T cells. That source adds: Donors were healthy Finnish infants having corrective surgery for congenital heart defects. Thymus pieces cut out during corrective heart surgery were the tissue that was used. Highly overlapping thymic repertoires in unrelated individuals were reported by related research.

The sequenced material came from thymocytes. This TCR derives from a girl under three years old with a congenital heart defect. The chain is built from TRBV27 and TRBJ1-5; TRBD1 matches 8 bases. The DNA of the CDR3 is TGTGCCAGCAGTCCTTCGACAGGGGATAGCAATCAGCCCCAGCATTTT. Translated, it gives CASSPSTGDSNQPQHF.